This T cell receptor beta chain was recorded in a study of beta chain features in type 1 diabetes. Study conclusions and caveats: There were fewer insertions and more deletions at the VDJ junctions of type 1 diabetes patients.

The germline gives CDR1 SNHLY, CDR2 FYNNEI. V trimming: 6 bases; J trimming: 7 bases; junction bases outside the gene matches: 7. This CDR3 is 15 amino acids long. This clone was counted a few times. Its antigen is not identified. Reverse transcribing all isolated RNA meant expressed TCRB transcripts were sequenced. The table came from immunoSEQ multiplex PCR; TCRdb's copy has only in-frame clones and leaves some out. The table has 140,000 or so clones, 10% seen once. The receptor's source is a young man in good health. The rearrangement joins TRBV2 to TRBJ2-4; TRBD2 matches at 12 bases. Sequenced input: naive CD4+ T cells from blood. CDR3 sequence (DNA): TGTGCCAGCAGACAACTAGCGGGGGGAGGGAACATTCAGTACTTC. Its translation: CASRQLAGGGNIQYF.